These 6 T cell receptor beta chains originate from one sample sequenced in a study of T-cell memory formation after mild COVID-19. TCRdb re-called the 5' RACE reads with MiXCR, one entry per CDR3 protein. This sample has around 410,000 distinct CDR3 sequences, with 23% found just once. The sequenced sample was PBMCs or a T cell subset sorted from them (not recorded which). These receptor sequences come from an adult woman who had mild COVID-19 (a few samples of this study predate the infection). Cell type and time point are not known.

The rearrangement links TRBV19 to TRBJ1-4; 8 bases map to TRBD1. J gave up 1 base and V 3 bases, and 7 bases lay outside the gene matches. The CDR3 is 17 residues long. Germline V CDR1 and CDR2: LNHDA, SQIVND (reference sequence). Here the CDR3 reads CASSILRGRGTNEKLFF. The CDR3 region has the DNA TGTGCCAGTAGTATCCTCAGGGGGCGCGGAACTAATGAAAAACTGTTTTTT. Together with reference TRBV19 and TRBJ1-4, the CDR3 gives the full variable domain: DGGITQSPKYLFRKEGQNVTLSCEQNLNHDAMYWYRQDPGQGLRLIYYSQIVNDFQKGDIAEGYSVSREKKESFPLTVTSAQKNPTAFYLCASSILRGRGTNEKLFFGSGTQLSVL.

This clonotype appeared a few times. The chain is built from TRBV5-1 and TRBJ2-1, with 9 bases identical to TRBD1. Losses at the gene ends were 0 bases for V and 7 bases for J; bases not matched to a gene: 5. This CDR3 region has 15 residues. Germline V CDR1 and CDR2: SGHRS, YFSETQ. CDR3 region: CASSLAGTGSNEQFF. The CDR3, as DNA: TGCGCCAGCAGCTTGGCGGGGACAGGGTCAAATGAGCAGTTCTTC.

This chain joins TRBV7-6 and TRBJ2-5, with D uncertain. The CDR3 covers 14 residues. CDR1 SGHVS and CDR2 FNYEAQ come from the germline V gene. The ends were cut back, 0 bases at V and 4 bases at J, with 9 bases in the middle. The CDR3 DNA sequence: TGTGCCAGCAGCTTAGCCCCCCAGTTAGAGACCCAGTACTTC. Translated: CASSLAPQLETQYF.

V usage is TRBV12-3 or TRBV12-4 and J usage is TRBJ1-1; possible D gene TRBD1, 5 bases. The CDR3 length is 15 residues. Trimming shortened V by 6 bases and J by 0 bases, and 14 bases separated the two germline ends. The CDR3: CASSLLGTMNTEAFF. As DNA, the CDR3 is TGTGCCAGCAGCCTCTTAGGGACCATGAACACTGAAGCTTTCTTT.

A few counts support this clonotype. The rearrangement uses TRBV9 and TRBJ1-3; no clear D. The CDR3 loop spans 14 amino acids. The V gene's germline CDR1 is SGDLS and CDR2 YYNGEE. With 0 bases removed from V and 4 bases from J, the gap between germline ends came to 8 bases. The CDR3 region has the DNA TGTGCCAGCAGCGTAGGTGCAGGAGGAAACACCATATATTTT. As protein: CASSVGAGGNTIYF.

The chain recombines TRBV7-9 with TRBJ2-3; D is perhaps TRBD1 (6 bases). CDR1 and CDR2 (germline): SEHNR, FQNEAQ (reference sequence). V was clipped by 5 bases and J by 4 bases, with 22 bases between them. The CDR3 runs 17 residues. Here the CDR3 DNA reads TGTGCCAGCAGCGACCCCCCTCGGACAGTATTGCCAGATACGCAGTATTTT. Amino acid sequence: CASSDPPRTVLPDTQYF.